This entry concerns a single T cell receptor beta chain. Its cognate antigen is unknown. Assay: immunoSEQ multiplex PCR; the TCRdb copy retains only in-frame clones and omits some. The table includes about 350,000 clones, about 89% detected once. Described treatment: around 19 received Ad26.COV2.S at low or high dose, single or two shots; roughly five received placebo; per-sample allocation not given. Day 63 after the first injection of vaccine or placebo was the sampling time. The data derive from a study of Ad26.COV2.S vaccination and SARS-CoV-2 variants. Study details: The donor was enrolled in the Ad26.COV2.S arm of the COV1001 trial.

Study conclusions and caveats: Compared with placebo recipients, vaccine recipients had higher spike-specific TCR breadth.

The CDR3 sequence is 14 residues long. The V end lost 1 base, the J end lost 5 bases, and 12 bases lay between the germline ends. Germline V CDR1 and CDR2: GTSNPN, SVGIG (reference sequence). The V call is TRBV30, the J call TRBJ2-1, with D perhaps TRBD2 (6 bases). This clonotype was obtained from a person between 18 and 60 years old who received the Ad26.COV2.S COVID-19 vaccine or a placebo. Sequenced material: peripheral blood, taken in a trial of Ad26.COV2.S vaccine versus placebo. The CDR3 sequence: CAWSAGTGDNEQFF. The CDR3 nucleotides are TGTGCCTGGAGTGCCGGGACTGGCGACAATGAGCAGTTCTTC.